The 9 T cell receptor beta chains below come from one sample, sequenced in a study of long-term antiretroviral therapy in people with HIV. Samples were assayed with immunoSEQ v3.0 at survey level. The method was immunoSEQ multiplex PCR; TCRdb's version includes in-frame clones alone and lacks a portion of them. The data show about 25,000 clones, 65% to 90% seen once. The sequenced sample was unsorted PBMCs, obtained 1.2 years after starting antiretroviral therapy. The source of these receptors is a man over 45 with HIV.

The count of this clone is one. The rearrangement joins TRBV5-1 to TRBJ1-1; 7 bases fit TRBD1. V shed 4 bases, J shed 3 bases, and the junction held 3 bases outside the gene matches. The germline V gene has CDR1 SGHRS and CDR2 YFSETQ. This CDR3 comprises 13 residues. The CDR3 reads CASSPTGDTEAFF. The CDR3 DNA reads TGCGCCAGCAGCCCTACAGGGGACACTGAAGCTTTCTTT.

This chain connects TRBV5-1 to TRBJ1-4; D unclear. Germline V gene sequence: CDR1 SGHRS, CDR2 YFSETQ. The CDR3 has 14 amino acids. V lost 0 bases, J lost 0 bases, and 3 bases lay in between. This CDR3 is CASSLGATNEKLFF. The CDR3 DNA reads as TGCGCCAGCAGCTTGGGTGCAACTAATGAAAAACTGTTTTTT.

CDR3 DNA: TGTGCCAGCAGCTTAGCGGGACAGGGATTCGACGAGCAGTACTTC. Protein: CASSLAGQGFDEQYF. This sequence joins TRBV7-9 and TRBJ2-7, with 9 bases aligning to TRBD1. The CDR3 covers 15 residues. V dropped 0 bases and J dropped 5; count of bases not matched to a gene: 5. Germline V CDR1 and CDR2: SEHNR, FQNEAQ (reference sequence).

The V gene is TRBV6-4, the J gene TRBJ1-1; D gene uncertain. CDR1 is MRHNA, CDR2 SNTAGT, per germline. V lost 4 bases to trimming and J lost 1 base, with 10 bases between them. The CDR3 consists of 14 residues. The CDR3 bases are TGTGCCAGCAGTGCTTCGTGGGGGAACACTGAAGCTTTCTTT. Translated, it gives CASSASWGNTEAFF.

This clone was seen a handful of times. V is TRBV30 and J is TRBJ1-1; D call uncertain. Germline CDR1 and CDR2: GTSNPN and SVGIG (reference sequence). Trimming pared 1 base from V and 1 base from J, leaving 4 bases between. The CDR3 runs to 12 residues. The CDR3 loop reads CAWSAPNTEAFF. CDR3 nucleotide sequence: TGTGCCTGGAGTGCTCCGAACACTGAAGCTTTCTTT. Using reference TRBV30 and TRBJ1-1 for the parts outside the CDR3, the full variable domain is SQTIHQWPATLVQPVGSPLSLECTVEGTSNPNLYWYRQAAGRGLQLLFYSVGIGQISSEVPQNLSASRPQDRQFILSSKKLLLSDSGFYLCAWSAPNTEAFFGQGTRLTVV.

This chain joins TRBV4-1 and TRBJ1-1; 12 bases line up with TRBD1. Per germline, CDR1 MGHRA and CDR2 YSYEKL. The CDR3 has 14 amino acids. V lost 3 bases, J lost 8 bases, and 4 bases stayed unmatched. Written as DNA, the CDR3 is TGCGCCAGCAGCCAGGGGACAGGGGGCGCCGAAGCTTTCTTT. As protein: CASSQGTGGAEAFF.

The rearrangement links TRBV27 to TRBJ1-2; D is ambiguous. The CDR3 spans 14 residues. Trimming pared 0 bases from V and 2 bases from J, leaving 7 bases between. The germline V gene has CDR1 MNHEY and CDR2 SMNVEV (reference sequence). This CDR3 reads CASSLSFGNYGYTF. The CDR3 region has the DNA TGTGCCAGCAGTTTATCCTTCGGGAACTATGGCTACACCTTC.

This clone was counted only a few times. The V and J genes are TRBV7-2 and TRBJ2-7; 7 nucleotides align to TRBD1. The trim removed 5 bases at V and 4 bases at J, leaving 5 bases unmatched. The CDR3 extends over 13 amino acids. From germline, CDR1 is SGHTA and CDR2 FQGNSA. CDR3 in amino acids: CASSRDRGYEQYF. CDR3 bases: TGTGCCAGCAGCCGGGACAGAGGATACGAGCAGTACTTC. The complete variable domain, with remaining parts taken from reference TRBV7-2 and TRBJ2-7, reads GAGVSQSPSNKVTEKGKDVELRCDPISGHTALYWYRQSLGQGLEFLIYFQGNSAPDKSGLPSDRFSAERTGGSVSTLTIQRTQQEDSAVYLCASSRDRGYEQYFGPGTRLTVT.

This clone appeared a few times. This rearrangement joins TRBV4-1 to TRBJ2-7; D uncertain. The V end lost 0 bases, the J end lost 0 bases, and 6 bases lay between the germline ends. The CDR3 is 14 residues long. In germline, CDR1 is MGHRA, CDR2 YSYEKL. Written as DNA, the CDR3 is TGCGCCAGCAGCCAAGAAACAACCTCCTACGAGCAGTACTTC. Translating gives CASSQETTSYEQYF.